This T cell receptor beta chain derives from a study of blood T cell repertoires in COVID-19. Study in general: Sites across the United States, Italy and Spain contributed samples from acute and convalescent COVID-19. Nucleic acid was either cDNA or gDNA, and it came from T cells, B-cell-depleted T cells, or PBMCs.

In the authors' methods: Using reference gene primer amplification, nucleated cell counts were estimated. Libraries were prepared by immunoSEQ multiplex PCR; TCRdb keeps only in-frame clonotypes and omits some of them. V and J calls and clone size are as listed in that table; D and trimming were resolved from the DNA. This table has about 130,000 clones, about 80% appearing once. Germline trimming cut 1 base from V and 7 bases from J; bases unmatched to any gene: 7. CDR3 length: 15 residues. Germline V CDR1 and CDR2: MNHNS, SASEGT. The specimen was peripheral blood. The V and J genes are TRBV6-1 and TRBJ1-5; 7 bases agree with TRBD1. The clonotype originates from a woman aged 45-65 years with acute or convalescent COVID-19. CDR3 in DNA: TGTGCCAGCAGTGAAGTGGAAGGGGGCAGGCAGCCCCAGCATTTT. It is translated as CASSEVEGGRQPQHF.